This T cell receptor beta chain was found in a study of Graves' ophthalmopathy and Graves' hyperthyroidism. Whole-study findings and limits: Blood repertoires reportedly contained most expanded thyroid clonotypes above 0.001 frequency.

Amplification of the TCR beta CDR3 regions used RNA transcripts (as template). First-round RT-PCR with HTBI primers preceded a second-round multiplex PCR. Using its own MiXCR run on the multiplex PCR reads, TCRdb lists one record per CDR3 protein. There are around 600,000 distinct CDR3 sequences in the sample; 35% to 45% occur only once, and over 2.5% lies in the top ten. Worth noting for this clonotype: The antigen is unknown.

Clinical symptoms, serum thyroxine, TRAb, thyroid ultrasound and orbital computed tomography determined diagnosis. Trimming stripped 5 bases from V and 8 bases from J, with 6 bases between. Per the germline V gene, CDR1 is SNHLY and CDR2 is FYNNEI. The CDR3 has 11 residues. The clonotype was recovered from an adult man with Graves' ophthalmopathy. The chain has TRBV2 and TRBJ2-2, with D uncertain. Sequencing was carried out using peripheral blood. For the CDR3, the DNA is TGTGCCAGCAGTTCCCATGGGGAGCTGTTTTTT. Its protein is CASSSHGELFF.